This is a list of T cell receptor beta chains from one sample in a study of prognosis after radiotherapy for stage I lung cancer. TCRdb itself ran the multiplex PCR reads through MiXCR, one entry per CDR3 protein. The table shows about 13,000 distinct CDR3 sequences, with approximately 40% occurring only once. This specimen was PBMCs, taken before or after stereotactic body radiation therapy (not recorded which). The source of these receptors is a donor aged 50 or older with non-small cell lung cancer. CDR3s include the opening cysteine and the closing phenylalanine or tryptophan. The D gene is left open where the match is weak. Size values are once, few and many counts, or a class for expanded clones, and some rows have none.

abundance	v_gene	d_gene	j_gene	len	CDR3aa	CDR3nt
medium-sized	TRBV4-3	NA	TRBJ1-6	14	CASSQVPRYSPLHF	TGCGCCAGCAGCCAAGTCCCCCGGTATTCACCCCTCCACTTT
many	TRBV20-1	NA	TRBJ1-6	14	CSAAPSGVTTPLHF	TGCAGTGCTGCTCCATCGGGAGTAACAACACCCCTCCACTTT
NA	TRBV20-1	NA	TRBJ1-3	14	CSARDQVSGNAIYF	TGCAGTGCTAGAGATCAAGTATCTGGAAACGCCATATATTTT
medium-sized	TRBV5-1	NA	TRBJ2-2	17	CASSLERGSWNTGELFF	TGCGCCAGCAGCTTGGAGAGGGGGTCATGGAACACCGGGGAGCTGTTTTTT
many	TRBV4-2	NA	TRBJ1-6	17	CASSLGGSETVNSPLHF	TGTGCCAGCAGCCTCGGAGGGTCGGAGACCGTTAATTCACCCCTCCACTTT
NA	TRBV6-1	NA	TRBJ1-5	15	CASSEMAGVSQPQHF	TGTGCCAGCAGTGAAATGGCAGGGGTGAGTCAGCCCCAGCATTTT
many	TRBV19	TRBD1	TRBJ1-5	14	CASSITGEDQPQHF	TGTGCCAGTAGTATCACAGGGGAGGATCAGCCCCAGCATTTT
many	TRBV7-6	NA	TRBJ1-2	14	CASSPGFASGGYTF	TGTGCCAGCAGCCCTGGTTTCGCCAGCGGAGGCTACACCTTC
many	TRBV2	NA	TRBJ2-1	14	CASSAGTGGYGQFF	TGTGCCAGCAGTGCGGGGACTGGCGGCTATGGGCAGTTCTTC
NA	TRBV13	NA	TRBJ2-7	15	CASSAPNVPSYEQYF	TGTGCCAGCAGCGCCCCTAATGTACCTTCCTACGAGCAGTACTTC
many	TRBV4-3	NA	TRBJ2-7	17	CASSQERGQAGGGEQYF	TGCGCCAGCAGCCAAGAGAGGGGACAAGCTGGGGGGGGCGAGCAGTACTTC
medium-sized	TRBV6-2/TRBV6-3	NA	TRBJ1-6	15	CASSYPLDRYSPLHF	TGTGCCAGCAGTTACCCATTGGACAGATACTCACCCCTCCACTTT
many	TRBV6-1	TRBD1	TRBJ1-5	15	CASSRDRALNQPQHF	TGTGCCAGCAGTAGAGACAGGGCGCTCAATCAGCCCCAGCATTTT
NA	TRBV7-2	NA	TRBJ2-7	16	CASSPRQVPYLYEQYF	TGTGCCAGCAGCCCTAGACAGGTCCCCTACCTTTACGAGCAGTACTTC
few	TRBV4-2	NA	TRBJ2-2	17	CASSQDGSGRGNGELFF	TGTGCCAGCAGCCAAGATGGATCCGGGAGAGGTAACGGGGAGCTGTTTTTT
medium-sized	TRBV6-1	NA	TRBJ1-2	14	CASSKASVANGYTF	TGTGCCAGCAGCAAAGCCTCGGTGGCGAATGGCTACACCTTC
many	TRBV6-1	NA	TRBJ2-7	14	CASSPTLGSYEQYF	TGTGCCAGCAGCCCGACGTTGGGCTCCTACGAGCAGTACTTC
many	TRBV7-3	TRBD2	TRBJ2-3	14	CASSFQRDSNTQYF	TGTGCCAGCAGCTTTCAGCGGGATTCAAATACGCAGTATTTT
NA	TRBV20-1	NA	TRBJ1-2	13	CSARDPGDYGYTF	TGCAGTGCTAGAGATCCGGGGGACTATGGCTACACCTTC
many	TRBV9	NA	TRBJ2-7	15	CASSVDGTEVYEQYF	TGTGCCAGCAGCGTAGACGGGACCGAAGTCTACGAGCAGTACTTC
many	TRBV20-1	NA	TRBJ1-5	14	CSAIDRVSNQPQHF	TGCAGTGCTATTGATAGGGTCAGCAATCAGCCCCAGCATTTT
NA	TRBV27	TRBD1	TRBJ1-2	14	CASSWGTGGDGYTF	TGTGCCAGCAGTTGGGGGACAGGAGGGGATGGCTACACCTTC
many	TRBV7-3	TRBD2	TRBJ2-1	12	CASSPGGAEQFF	TGTGCCAGCAGCCCGGGAGGGGCTGAGCAGTTCTTC
NA	TRBV2	TRBD1	TRBJ1-6	14	CASGQGAIGSPLHF	TGTGCCAGCGGACAGGGGGCGATAGGGTCACCCCTCCACTTT
many	TRBV11-2	TRBD2	TRBJ2-1	15	CASSLGTSAYNEQFF	TGTGCCAGCAGCTTAGGGACTAGCGCCTACAATGAGCAGTTCTTC
once	TRBV3-2	NA	TRBJ2-1	10	CASTPGEQFF	TGTGCCAGCACCCCTGGTGAGCAGTTCTTC
NA	TRBV6-1	NA	TRBJ2-2	18	CASRPLGGLGSYTGELFF	TGTGCCAGCAGGCCCCTGGGGGGACTGGGGTCGTATACCGGGGAGCTGTTTTTT
medium-sized	TRBV11-2	NA	TRBJ1-3	16	CASSRDGLSSGNTIYF	TGTGCCAGCAGCAGAGACGGACTGTCCTCTGGAAACACCATATATTTT
NA	TRBV6-1	TRBD2	TRBJ2-7	14	CASNLAGSYYEQYF	TGTGCCAGCAATCTAGCGGGGAGCTACTACGAGCAGTACTTC
NA	TRBV6-1	NA	TRBJ2-1	16	CASSSWGAVSYNEQFF	TGTGCCAGCTCGTCCTGGGGCGCGGTCTCCTACAATGAGCAGTTCTTC
many	TRBV7-2	NA	TRBJ1-1	15	CASSPPGRGFTEAFF	TGTGCCAGCAGCCCACCGGGGCGCGGATTTACTGAAGCTTTCTTT
NA	TRBV7-9	TRBD1	TRBJ2-5	14	CASSLGGTEETQYF	TGTGCCAGCAGCTTAGGGGGGACAGAAGAGACCCAGTACTTC
many	TRBV20-1	NA	TRBJ1-5	15	CSARLLGPGRQPQHF	TGCAGTGCTAGATTACTCGGCCCTGGGAGACAGCCCCAGCATTTT
NA	TRBV6-5	NA	TRBJ1-1	12	CASSYGGVEAFF	TGTGCCAGCAGTTACGGCGGGGTGGAAGCTTTCTTT
NA	TRBV12-3/TRBV12-4	NA	TRBJ1-2	11	CASSFGRDYTF	TGTGCCAGCAGTTTTGGGCGGGACTACACCTTC
medium-sized	TRBV6-1	NA	TRBJ2-3	13	CASRTDGADTQYF	TGTGCCAGCAGGACCGATGGCGCAGATACGCAGTATTTT
NA	TRBV20-1	NA	TRBJ2-7	14	CSAIAGRGNYEQYF	TGCAGTGCTATAGCGGGCAGGGGGAACTACGAGCAGTACTTC
many	TRBV2	NA	TRBJ1-1	18	CASSEGGNTGDGGSEAFF	TGTGCCAGCAGTGAAGGTGGAAATACGGGGGACGGCGGGTCTGAAGCTTTCTTT
many	TRBV28	NA	TRBJ2-1	14	CASSSPGSVNEQFF	TGTGCCAGCAGTTCACCAGGGTCGGTTAATGAGCAGTTCTTC
many	TRBV7-3	NA	TRBJ1-1	13	CASSVRREAEAFF	TGTGCCAGCAGCGTTCGCAGGGAGGCTGAAGCTTTCTTT
many	TRBV11-2	TRBD1	TRBJ2-5	17	CASSRLQPGTGQETQYF	TGTGCCAGCAGCCGACTTCAACCAGGGACAGGCCAAGAGACCCAGTACTTC
NA	TRBV6-2/TRBV6-3	NA	TRBJ2-1	16	CASSQMRAIGSNEQFF	TGTGCCAGCAGTCAAATGCGGGCTATCGGGAGCAATGAGCAGTTCTTC